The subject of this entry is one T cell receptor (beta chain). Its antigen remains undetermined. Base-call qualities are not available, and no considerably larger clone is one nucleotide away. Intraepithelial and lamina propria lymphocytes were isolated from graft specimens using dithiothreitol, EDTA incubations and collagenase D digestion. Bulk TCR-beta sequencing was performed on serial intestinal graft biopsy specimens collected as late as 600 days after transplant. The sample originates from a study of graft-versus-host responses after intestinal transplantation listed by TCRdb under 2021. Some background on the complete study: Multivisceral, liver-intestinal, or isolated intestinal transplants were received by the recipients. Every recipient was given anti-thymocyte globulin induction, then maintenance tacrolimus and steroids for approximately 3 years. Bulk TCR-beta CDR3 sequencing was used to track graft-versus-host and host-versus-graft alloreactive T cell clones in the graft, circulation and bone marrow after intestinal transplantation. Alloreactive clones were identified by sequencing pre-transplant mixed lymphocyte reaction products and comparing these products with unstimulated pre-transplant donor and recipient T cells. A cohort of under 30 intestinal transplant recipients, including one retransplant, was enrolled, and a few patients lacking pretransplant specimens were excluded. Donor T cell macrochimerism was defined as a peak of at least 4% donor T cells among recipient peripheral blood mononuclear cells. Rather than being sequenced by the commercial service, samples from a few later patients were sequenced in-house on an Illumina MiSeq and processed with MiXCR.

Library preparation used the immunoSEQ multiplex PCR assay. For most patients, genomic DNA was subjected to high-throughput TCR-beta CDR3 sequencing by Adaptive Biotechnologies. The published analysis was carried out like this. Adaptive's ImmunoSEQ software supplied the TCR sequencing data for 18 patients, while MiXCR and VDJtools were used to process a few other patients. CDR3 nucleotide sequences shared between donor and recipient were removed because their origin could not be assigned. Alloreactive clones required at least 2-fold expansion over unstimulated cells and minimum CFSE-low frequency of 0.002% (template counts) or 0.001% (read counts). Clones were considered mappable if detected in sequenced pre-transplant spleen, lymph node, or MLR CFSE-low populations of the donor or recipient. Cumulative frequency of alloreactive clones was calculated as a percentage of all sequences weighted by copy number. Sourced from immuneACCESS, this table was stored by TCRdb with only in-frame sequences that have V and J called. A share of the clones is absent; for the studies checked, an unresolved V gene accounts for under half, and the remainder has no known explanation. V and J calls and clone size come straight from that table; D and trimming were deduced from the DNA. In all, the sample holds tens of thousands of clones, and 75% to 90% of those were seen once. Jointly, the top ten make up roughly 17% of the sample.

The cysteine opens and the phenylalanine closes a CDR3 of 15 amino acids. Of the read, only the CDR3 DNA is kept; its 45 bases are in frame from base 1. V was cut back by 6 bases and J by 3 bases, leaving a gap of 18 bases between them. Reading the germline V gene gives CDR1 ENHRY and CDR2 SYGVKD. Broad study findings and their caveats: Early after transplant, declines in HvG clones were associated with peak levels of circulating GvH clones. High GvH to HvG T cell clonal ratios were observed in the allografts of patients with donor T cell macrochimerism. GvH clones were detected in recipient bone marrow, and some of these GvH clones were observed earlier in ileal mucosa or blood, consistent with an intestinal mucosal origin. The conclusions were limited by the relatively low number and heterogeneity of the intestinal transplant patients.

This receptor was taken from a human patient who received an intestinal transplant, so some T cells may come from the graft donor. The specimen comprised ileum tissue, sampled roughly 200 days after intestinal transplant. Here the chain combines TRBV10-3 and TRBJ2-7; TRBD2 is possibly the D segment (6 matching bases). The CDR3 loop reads CAISGEVETGYEQYF. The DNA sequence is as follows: TGTGCCATCAGCGGGGAGGTAGAGACCGGCTACGAGCAGTACTTC.